This T cell receptor beta chain was recorded in a study of blood T cells in healthy people across ages. This clonotype showed up just a few times. CDR3 length equals 14 residues. Germline CDR1 MNHEY, CDR2 SVGAGI. V lost 0 bases, J lost 0 bases, and 5 bases lay in between. The use of a sample-barcoded 5' primer and a J-beta primer mix characterized a second PCR of roughly 6 to 11 cycles. MiXCR was run by TCRdb on the 5' RACE reads, yielding one entry per CDR3 protein. The sample shows over 500,000 distinct CDR3 sequences, about a quarter of them seen only once. The data also belong to a second study, concerning T cells of mothers and their children.

The sequence came from a boy aged 2 to 9 in good health. This chain links TRBV6-5 with TRBJ1-2; unclear D gene. The sample was blood. The CDR3 sequence: CASSYSKANYGYTF. As DNA, the CDR3 is TGTGCCAGCAGTTACTCGAAGGCTAACTATGGCTACACCTTC.